This T cell receptor beta chain was found in a study of T-cell memory formation after mild COVID-19. Study background: Largely, TCR clusters stayed within a single donor. Study-level findings and limits: Whether second-wave clones peaking at day 37 were SARS-CoV-2 specific went unconfirmed.

The table lists this clonotype with many counts. Antigen unknown. The length of the CDR3 is 15 residues. Trimming stripped 0 bases from V and 4 bases from J, with 11 bases between. Libraries for TCRalpha and TCRbeta carried sample barcodes and unique molecular identifiers via 5'RACE. TCRdb processed the 5' RACE reads anew with MiXCR; each CDR3 protein has one entry. The sample holds 400,000 or so distinct CDR3 sequences, around 18% seen once. This clonotype originated in an adult woman who had mild COVID-19 (a few samples of this study predate the infection). Cell type and time point are not known. Sequenced sample: PBMCs or a T cell subset sorted from them (not recorded which). The chain couples TRBV23-1 to TRBJ2-3, with D tentatively TRBD2 (5 bases). TRBV23-1 is an open reading frame whose function is uncertain. The DNA of the CDR3 is TGCGCCAGCAGTCAATCGGGGAGTAATGCAGATACGCAGTATTTT. The encoded protein is CASSQSGSNADTQYF.